Below are 16 T cell receptor beta chains sequenced from a single sample in a study of shared clonotypes between healthy human individuals. This table comes from immunoSEQ multiplex PCR, and its TCRdb copy is limited to in-frame clones, with some not included. The sample yields roughly 170,000 clones, approximately 61% seen once. The sequenced sample consisted of memory CD4+ T cells sorted from blood. Indicated subset: CD45RA-negative fraction. The receptors come from a man aged 25 to 40 in good health.

The chain employs TRBV18 and TRBJ2-5; D is unclear. From germline, CDR1 is KGHSH and CDR2 LQKENI. This CDR3 comprises 13 residues. Trimming removed 1 base at V and 0 bases at J, with 3 bases between. CDR3 protein: CASSPRNQETQYF. The CDR3 region has the DNA TGTGCCAGCTCACCACGAAACCAAGAGACCCAGTACTTC.

This chain joins TRBV7-2 and TRBJ2-1, with a weak D call TRBD1 (5 bases). CDR3 size: 15 residues. V was clipped by 4 bases and J by 7 bases, with 17 bases between them. CDR1 SGHTA and CDR2 FQGNSA come from the germline V gene. The CDR3 sequence is CASSWGLGIGNEQFF. CDR3 nucleotides: TGTGCCAGCAGCTGGGGCTTGGGAATTGGAAATGAGCAGTTCTTC.

This chain joins TRBV5-1 and TRBJ2-1, with 13 positions matching TRBD2. The length of the CDR3 is 14 residues. With 4 bases clipped from V and 10 bases from J, the junction kept 5 bases outside the gene matches. In germline, CDR1 is SGHRS, CDR2 YFSETQ. CDR3 protein: CASSAGLAGYEQFF. DNA for the CDR3: TGCGCCAGCAGCGCGGGACTAGCGGGATACGAGCAGTTCTTC.

This clone was detected many times. V is TRBV5-1 and J is TRBJ2-2; 8 bases are shared with TRBD2. The CDR3 is 15 amino acids. Germline values: CDR1 SGHRS, CDR2 YFSETQ. J was trimmed by 7 bases and V by 1 base; bases with no gene match: 6. CDR3 in DNA: TGCGCCAGCAGCTTGAGCGGGAGTGGCAACGGGGAGCTGTTTTTT. Amino acid sequence: CASSLSGSGNGELFF.

V usage is TRBV4-1 and J usage is TRBJ2-7, with D unresolved. The CDR3 has 18 amino acids. Trimming took 2 bases from V and 2 from J, leaving 22 bases between them. The V gene's germline CDR1 is MGHRA and CDR2 YSYEKL. CDR3 in DNA: TGCGCCAGCAGCCAAAGACACTCGGACGCCGGGCAGCCCTACGAGCAGTACTTC. The encoded protein is CASSQRHSDAGQPYEQYF.

The chain couples TRBV11-2 to TRBJ2-3; 11 nucleotides line up with TRBD2. This CDR3 has 18 residues. V shed 0 bases, J shed 5 bases, and the junction held 10 bases outside the gene matches. Looked up from germline, CDR1 is SGHAT and CDR2 is FQNNGV. The CDR3 region has the DNA TGTGCCAGCAGCTTAGACGTACTAGCGGGAGCGTTGGTAGATACGCAGTATTTT. It translates to CASSLDVLAGALVDTQYF.

V is TRBV6-6 and J is TRBJ1-5; D not certain. V was clipped by 2 bases and J by 7 bases, with 9 bases between them. CDR3 length: 13 residues. The germline V gene encodes CDR1 MNHNY and CDR2 SVGAGI (reference sequence). The CDR3 reads CASSYRFEQPQHF. In nucleotides, the CDR3 is TGTGCCAGCAGTTACCGGTTTGAACAGCCCCAGCATTTT.

The J gene is TRBJ1-3, the V gene TRBV18; D gene uncertain. CDR3 size: 16 residues. The germline V gene encodes CDR1 KGHSH and CDR2 LQKENI. V lost 2 bases to trimming and J lost 0 bases, with 11 bases between them. CDR3 sequence reads: CASSPSSDTSGNTIYF. Written as DNA, the CDR3 is TGTGCCAGCTCACCAAGTTCGGATACCTCTGGAAACACCATATATTTT. Full variable domain (rest looked up from reference TRBV18 and TRBJ1-3): NAGVMQNPRHLVRRRGQEARLRCSPMKGHSHVYWYRQLPEEGLKFMVYLQKENIIDESGMPKERFSAEFPKEGPSILRIQQVVRGDSAAYFCASSPSSDTSGNTIYFGEGSWLTVV.

This clone was detected only a few times. The V gene is TRBV15, the J gene TRBJ1-2; D unclear. CDR1 and CDR2 (germline): LNHNV, YYDKDF (reference sequence). V was cut by 0 bases and J by 2 bases, with 13 bases left in between. The CDR3 is 16 residues long. The CDR3 sequence is CATSRDWATDNYGYTF. CDR3 nucleotides: TGTGCCACCAGCAGAGACTGGGCCACAGACAACTATGGCTACACCTTC.

V and J are TRBV18 and TRBJ1-2; TRBD1 aligns across 8 bases. Germline V gene lookup returns CDR1 KGHSH and CDR2 LQKENI. V shed 2 bases and J 3 bases; nucleotides not matched to a gene: 17. The CDR3 is 19 residues long. The CDR3 DNA reads as TGTGCCAGCTCACCAGGACAGGGTTGGGGGAACCCCTCCTACTATGGCTACACCTTC. This gives the protein CASSPGQGWGNPSYYGYTF.

The rearrangement joins TRBV7-2 to TRBJ1-4; a weak D match, TRBD1 (6 bases). The CDR3 loop spans 14 amino acids. V dropped 6 bases and J dropped 3 bases, with 11 bases sitting between them. Germline assignment: CDR1 SGHTA and CDR2 FQGNSA. CDR3 coding DNA: TGTGCCAGCAGTCTAGGGGGAGCTAATGAAAAACTGTTTTTT. Amino acid sequence: CASSLGGANEKLFF.

The chain joins TRBV7-9 to TRBJ2-7; TRBD2 might be the D (6 bases). Germline V CDR1 and CDR2: SEHNR, FQNEAQ (reference sequence). The V and J ends lost 3 bases and 2 bases respectively, with 11 bases between them. This CDR3 has 14 amino acids. CDR3 sequence: CASSFQTGAYEQYF. CDR3 nucleotide sequence: TGTGCCAGCAGCTTTCAAACGGGAGCCTACGAGCAGTACTTC.

The chain is built from TRBV5-5 and TRBJ1-3, with a tentative D call TRBD1 (5 bases). This CDR3 region has 15 residues. Trimming shortened V by 4 bases and J by 3 bases, and 14 bases separated the two germline ends. Germline V gene sequence: CDR1 SGHKS, CDR2 YYEKEE (reference sequence). CDR3 protein: CASSGGTAYGNTIYF. The DNA of the CDR3 is TGTGCCAGCAGCGGCGGGACCGCGTATGGAAACACCATATATTTT.

This clone was recorded a few times. The chain is built from TRBV27 and TRBJ2-3, with 9 bases matching TRBD2. Germline values: CDR1 MNHEY, CDR2 SMNVEV (reference sequence). The CDR3 is 16 residues long. J lost 0 bases, V lost 1 base, and 2 bases had no gene match. The CDR3 is CASSLLAGASTDTQYF. The CDR3 nucleotides read TGTGCCAGCAGTTTATTAGCGGGAGCTAGCACAGATACGCAGTATTTT.

This clone was observed a few times. The rearrangement joins TRBV11-2 to TRBJ1-1; possibly TRBD1 for D (5 bases). The germline V gene encodes CDR1 SGHAT and CDR2 FQNNGV. The CDR3 is 13 amino acids. Deletions cut 5 bases from V and 7 bases from J, with 14 bases between. DNA of the CDR3: TGTGCCAGCAGCATCCGGGACGGTCATGAAGCTTTCTTT. Its protein product is CASSIRDGHEAFF.

V and J are TRBV5-6 and TRBJ2-7, with D possibly matching TRBD1 (5 bases). The germline CDR1 and CDR2 sequences are SGHDT and YYEEEE. Trimming stripped 1 base from V and 0 bases from J, with 17 bases between. This CDR3 is 17 amino acids long. The CDR3 sequence: CASSLTIVQGYSYEQYF. In DNA form, the CDR3 reads TGTGCCAGCAGCTTGACTATCGTCCAGGGATACTCCTACGAGCAGTACTTC.